A single sample is the source of the 4 T cell receptor beta chains below, sequenced in a study of cytomegalovirus exposure and HLA in healthy donors. Researchers ran the PCR with 60 Vbeta and 13 Jbeta primers. The data were produced by immunoSEQ multiplex PCR, yet TCRdb's version contains in-frame clones alone and is incomplete. The specimen's table records roughly 140,000 clones. Sequencing was performed on PBMCs. The receptors were gathered from a man in his forties in good health and CMV-seronegative.

The CDR3 region has the DNA TGTGCCAGCAGCCAAGGGTCGCAGGGGAACACTGAAGCTTTCTTT. It yields the protein CASSQGSQGNTEAFF. The chain combines TRBV7-9 with TRBJ1-1; perhaps TRBD1 as D (5 bases). The germline gives CDR1 SEHNR, CDR2 FQNEAQ (reference sequence). Deletions cut 5 bases from V and 1 base from J, with 14 bases between. CDR3 length equals 15 residues. Looking up the rest from reference TRBV7-9 and TRBJ1-1 gives the full variable domain: DTGVSQNPRHKITKRGQNVTFRCDPISEHNRLYWYRQTLGQGPEFLTYFQNEAQLEKSRLLSDRFSAERPKGSFSTLEIQRTEQGDSAMYLCASSQGSQGNTEAFFGQGTRLTVV.

This rearrangement joins TRBV7-2 to TRBJ1-5; 10 nucleotides agree with TRBD1. There are 16 residues in the CDR3. The germline CDR1 and CDR2 sequences are SGHTA and FQGNSA. V trimming: 0 bases; J trimming: 6 bases; junction bases outside the gene matches: 5. The CDR3 here is CASSLAARQGAQPQHF. The CDR3 coding sequence is TGTGCCAGCAGCTTAGCGGCTAGACAGGGGGCTCAGCCCCAGCATTTT.

The rearrangement uses TRBV7-8 and TRBJ1-3; the D is unclear. The CDR3 covers 16 residues. The V and J ends lost 5 bases and 0 bases respectively, with 14 bases between them. CDR1 and CDR2 (germline): SGHVS, FQNEAQ. CDR3 nucleotides: TGTGCCAGCAGCCGTGACCGGAGCCTCTCTGGAAACACCATATATTTT. It translates to CASSRDRSLSGNTIYF.

The V gene is TRBV19, the J gene TRBJ2-7, with D maybe TRBD2 (6 bases). The CDR3 spans 14 residues. V was shortened by 6 bases and J by 0 bases, with 12 bases between the two germline ends. Germline V gene data show CDR1 as LNHDA and CDR2 as SQIVND (reference sequence). As DNA, the CDR3 is TGTGCCAGTAGCCGCGGAGGGAGCTCCTACGAGCAGTACTTC. Amino acid sequence: CASSRGGSSYEQYF.